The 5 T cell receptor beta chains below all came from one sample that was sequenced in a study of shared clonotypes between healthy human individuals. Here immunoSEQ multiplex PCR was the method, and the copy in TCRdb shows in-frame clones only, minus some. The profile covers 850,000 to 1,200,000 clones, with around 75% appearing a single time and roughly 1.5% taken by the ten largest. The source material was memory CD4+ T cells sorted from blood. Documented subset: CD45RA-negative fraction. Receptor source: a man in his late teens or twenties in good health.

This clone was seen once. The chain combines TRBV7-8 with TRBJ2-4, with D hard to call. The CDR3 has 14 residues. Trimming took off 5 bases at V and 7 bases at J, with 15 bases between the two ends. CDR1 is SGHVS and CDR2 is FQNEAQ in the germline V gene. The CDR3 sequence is CASSPPAPANIQYF. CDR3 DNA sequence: TGTGCCAGCAGCCCCCCGGCCCCGGCCAACATTCAGTACTTC.

The CDR3 reads CASAPSREQPQHF. The CDR3 coding sequence is TGTGCCAGTGCCCCCAGTCGCGAGCAGCCCCAGCATTTT. The rearrangement links TRBV19 to TRBJ1-5, with D uncertain. V lost 8 bases, J lost 7 bases, and 15 bases lay in between. Per the germline V gene, CDR1 is LNHDA and CDR2 is SQIVND (reference sequence). The CDR3 sequence is 13 residues long.

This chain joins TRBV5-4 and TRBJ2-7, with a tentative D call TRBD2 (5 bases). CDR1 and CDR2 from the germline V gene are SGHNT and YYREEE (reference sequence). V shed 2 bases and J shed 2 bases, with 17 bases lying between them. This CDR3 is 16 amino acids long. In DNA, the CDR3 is TGTGCCAGCAGCTTTATACCAATCGGACTGACCTACGAGCAGTACTTC. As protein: CASSFIPIGLTYEQYF. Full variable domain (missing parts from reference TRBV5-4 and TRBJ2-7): ETGVTQSPTHLIKTRGQQVTLRCSSQSGHNTVSWYQQALGQGPQFIFQYYREEENGRGNFPPRFSGLQFPNYSSELNVNALELDDSALYLCASSFIPIGLTYEQYFGPGTRLTVT.

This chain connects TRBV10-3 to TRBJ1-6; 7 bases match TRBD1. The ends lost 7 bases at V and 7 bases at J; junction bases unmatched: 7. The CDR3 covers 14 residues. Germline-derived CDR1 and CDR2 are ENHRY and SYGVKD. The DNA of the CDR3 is TGTGCCATCACCCAGGACAGGTCCAATTCACCCCTCCACTTT. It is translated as CAITQDRSNSPLHF.

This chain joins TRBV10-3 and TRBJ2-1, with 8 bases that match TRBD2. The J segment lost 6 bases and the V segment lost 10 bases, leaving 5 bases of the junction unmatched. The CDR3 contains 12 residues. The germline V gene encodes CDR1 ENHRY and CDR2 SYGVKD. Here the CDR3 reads CATTGTSNEQFF. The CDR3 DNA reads TGTGCCACCACCGGGACTAGCAATGAGCAGTTCTTC.